These 3 T cell receptor beta chains were sequenced from one sample in a study of CD8 T cells in ankylosing spondylitis. From the 5' RACE reads, TCRdb called clonotypes with MiXCR, one entry per CDR3 protein. The repertoire has 250,000 or so distinct CDR3 sequences, more than 9% of them found once; the top ten carry about 3%. Sequencing was done on a sample of blood, either unsorted or a sorted T cell fraction (not recorded which). All receptors come from a male donor with ankylosing spondylitis or in good health (not recorded which).

This clonotype was found many times. The chain combines TRBV7-6 with TRBJ1-1; D uncertain. Trimming took off 1 base at V and 7 bases at J, with 7 bases between the two ends. Germline V gives CDR1 SGHVS, CDR2 FNYEAQ. This CDR3 region has 12 residues. The CDR3 nucleotides are TGTGCCAGCAGCTTAGGATCGGGTGAAGCTTTCTTT. It specifies CASSLGSGEAFF.

This clonotype was observed at least ten times. This sequence joins TRBV6-6 and TRBJ2-4; no clear D. Germline V gene sequence: CDR1 MNHNY, CDR2 SVGAGI (reference sequence). The CDR3 length is 13 residues. Trimming stripped 6 bases from V and 9 bases from J, with 15 bases between. The CDR3 sequence: CASSQSELGIQYF. In nucleotides, the CDR3 is TGTGCCAGCAGCCAAAGCGAACTCGGCATTCAGTACTTC.

There are many counts of this clonotype. This sequence joins TRBV5-1 and TRBJ2-7; TRBD1 matches 11 bases. This CDR3 has 14 amino acids. Trimming took 0 bases from V and 5 from J; bases not matched to a gene: 1. Germline CDR1 SGHRS, CDR2 YFSETQ. CDR3 coding DNA: TGCGCCAGCAGCTTGGGGGACAGGGGGAACGAGCAGTACTTC. It yields the protein CASSLGDRGNEQYF.